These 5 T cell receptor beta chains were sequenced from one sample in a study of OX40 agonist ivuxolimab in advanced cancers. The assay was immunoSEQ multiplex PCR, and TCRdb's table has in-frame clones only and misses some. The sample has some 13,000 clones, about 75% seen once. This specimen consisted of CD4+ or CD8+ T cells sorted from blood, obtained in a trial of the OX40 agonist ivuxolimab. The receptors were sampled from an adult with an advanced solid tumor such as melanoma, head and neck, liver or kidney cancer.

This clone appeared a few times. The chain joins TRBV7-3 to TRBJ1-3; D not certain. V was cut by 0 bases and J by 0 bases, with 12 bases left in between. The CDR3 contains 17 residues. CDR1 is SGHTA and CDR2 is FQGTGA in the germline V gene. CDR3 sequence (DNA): TGTGCCAGCAGCTTAACGACGGACTCGATCTCTGGAAACACCATATATTTT. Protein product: CASSLTTDSISGNTIYF.

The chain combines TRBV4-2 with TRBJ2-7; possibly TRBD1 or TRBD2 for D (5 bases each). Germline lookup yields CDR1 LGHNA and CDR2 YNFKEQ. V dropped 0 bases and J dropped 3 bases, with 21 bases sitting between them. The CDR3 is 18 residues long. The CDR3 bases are TGTGCCAGCAGCCAAGATTTAAGAGGGGCAAATCTCTACTACGAGCAGTACTTC. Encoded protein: CASSQDLRGANLYYEQYF.

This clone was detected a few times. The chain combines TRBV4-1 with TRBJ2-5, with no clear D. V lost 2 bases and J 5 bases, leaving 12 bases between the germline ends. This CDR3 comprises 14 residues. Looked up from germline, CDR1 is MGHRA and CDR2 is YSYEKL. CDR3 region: CASSQSDVGETQYF. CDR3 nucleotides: TGCGCCAGCAGCCAATCCGATGTGGGGGAGACCCAGTACTTC.

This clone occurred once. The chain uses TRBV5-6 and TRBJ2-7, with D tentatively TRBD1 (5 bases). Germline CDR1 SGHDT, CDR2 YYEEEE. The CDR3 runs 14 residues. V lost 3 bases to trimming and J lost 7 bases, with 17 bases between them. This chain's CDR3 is CASSSTQGVGEQYF. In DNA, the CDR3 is TGTGCCAGCAGCTCGACCCAGGGTGTTGGGGAGCAGTACTTC.

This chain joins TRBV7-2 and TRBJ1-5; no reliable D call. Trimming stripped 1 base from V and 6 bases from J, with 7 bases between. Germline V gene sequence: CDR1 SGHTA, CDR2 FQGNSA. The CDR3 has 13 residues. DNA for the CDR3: TGTGCCAGCAGCTTAGAAAGGAGTCAGCCCCAGCATTTT. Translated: CASSLERSQPQHF.